Shown below are 8 T cell receptor beta chains from a single sample sequenced in a study of identical twins. TCRdb fed the 5' RACE reads into MiXCR, producing one record per CDR3 protein. The table lists some 1,600,000 distinct CDR3 sequences, 32% of them singletons. Sequences were obtained from cord blood. Receptor source: a newborn girl in good health.

The chain joins TRBV6-6 to TRBJ2-7, with D uncertain. Germline-derived CDR1 and CDR2 are MNHNY and SVGAGI (reference sequence). The CDR3 runs 13 residues. Trimming removed 2 bases from V and 6 bases from J, with 11 bases in between. CDR3 in DNA: TGTGCCAGCAGTTACCCCGAGACGGGCGAGCAGTACTTC. Residues: CASSYPETGEQYF.

J is TRBJ1-5 and V is TRBV20-1; D is uncertain. CDR1 is DFQATT and CDR2 is SNEGSKA in the germline V gene (reference sequence). The V end lost 1 base, the J end lost 3 bases, and 10 bases lay between the germline ends. This CDR3 spans 14 amino acids. The CDR3 region has the DNA TGCAGTGCTAGAGCAGGACCGCCCAATCAGCCCCAGCATTTT. As protein: CSARAGPPNQPQHF.

The chain combines TRBV6-5 with TRBJ1-3; D gene ambiguous. There are 15 residues in the CDR3. Trimming took off 6 bases at V and 0 bases at J, with 12 bases between the two ends. Germline loops: CDR1 MNHEY, CDR2 SVGAGI. The CDR3 DNA follows: TGTGCCAGCAGCCAAGACTGGAACTCTGGAAACACCATATATTTT. It translates to CASSQDWNSGNTIYF.

The chain carries TRBV4-2 and TRBJ1-1; TRBD1 aligns across 8 bases. Unmatched junction bases numbered 3, after V lost 2 bases and J lost 4 bases. The germline CDR1 and CDR2 sequences are LGHNA and YNFKEQ. The CDR3 contains 14 residues. The DNA for the CDR3 is TGTGCCAGCAGCCAACAGGGGGCGAGCACTGAAGCTTTCTTT. Protein sequence: CASSQQGASTEAFF.

The V gene is TRBV2, the J gene TRBJ1-1; 7 positions agree with TRBD1. This CDR3 is built from 14 residues. Looked up from germline, CDR1 is SNHLY and CDR2 is FYNNEI. V trimming: 7 bases; J trimming: 6 bases; junction bases outside the gene matches: 11. The CDR3 protein is CASTEQGGGSEAFF. In DNA form, the CDR3 reads TGTGCCAGCACCGAACAGGGAGGGGGCTCTGAAGCTTTCTTT. The complete variable domain, with remaining parts taken from reference TRBV2 and TRBJ1-1, reads EPEVTQTPSHQVTQMGQEVILRCVPISNHLYFYWYRQILGQKVEFLVSFYNNEISEKSEIFDDQFSVERPDGSNFTLKIRSTKLEDSAMYFCASTEQGGGSEAFFGQGTRLTVV.

The table lists this clonotype with a few counts. The chain links TRBV30 to TRBJ1-5; D not certain. The CDR3 is 14 residues long. V was shortened by 4 bases and J by 4 bases, with 14 bases between the two germline ends. The germline V gene encodes CDR1 GTSNPN and CDR2 SVGIG (reference sequence). The CDR3 region has the DNA TGTGCCTGGAAATCGGGGAGGGTGAATCAGCCCCAGCATTTT. Translation: CAWKSGRVNQPQHF.

This clonotype was picked up many times. The chain links TRBV5-1 to TRBJ2-3; 10 bases map to TRBD2. CDR3 length: 16 residues. Germline values: CDR1 SGHRS, CDR2 YFSETQ. Trimming cost V 2 bases and J 4 bases; bases outside gene matches: 7. The DNA for the CDR3 is TGCGCCAGCAGCTTCAAGCGGGGGGGAAGGGCAGATACGCAGTATTTT. The encoded protein is CASSFKRGGRADTQYF.

This clonotype has a handful of counts. The J gene is TRBJ1-1, the V gene TRBV29-1; no firm D call. This CDR3 contains 13 residues. The germline V and J ends were trimmed by 2 bases and 3 bases, with 10 bases remaining between them. CDR1 SQVTM and CDR2 ANQGSEA come from the germline V gene. This CDR3 is CSVEWIKDTEAFF. CDR3 DNA sequence: TGCAGCGTTGAATGGATTAAGGACACTGAAGCTTTCTTT.